The table lists the clone carrying this T cell receptor (beta chain) with a count of one. Trimming removed 6 bases from V and 3 bases from J; junction bases left unmatched: 6. The CDR3 is 15 amino acids. Germline V gene data show CDR1 as MDHEN and CDR2 as SYDVKM. These data belong to a study of cytotoxic CD8 clonotypes in ibrutinib-treated CLL. Repertoires were generated with immunoSEQ multiplex PCR, while TCRdb's copy carries only in-frame clones and drops some. In the table there are 50,000 to 65,000 clones, approximately 75% of which are singletons. V and J are TRBV28 and TRBJ2-1; 9 nucleotides align to TRBD2. The source was PBMCs, collected after 12 months of ibrutinib treatment. This clonotype was sampled from a human donor with chronic lymphocytic leukemia. CDR3 sequence (DNA): TGTGCCAGCAGACCCCTTAGCGGGAGCTACAATGAGCAGTTCTTC. It codes for CASRPLSGSYNEQFF.